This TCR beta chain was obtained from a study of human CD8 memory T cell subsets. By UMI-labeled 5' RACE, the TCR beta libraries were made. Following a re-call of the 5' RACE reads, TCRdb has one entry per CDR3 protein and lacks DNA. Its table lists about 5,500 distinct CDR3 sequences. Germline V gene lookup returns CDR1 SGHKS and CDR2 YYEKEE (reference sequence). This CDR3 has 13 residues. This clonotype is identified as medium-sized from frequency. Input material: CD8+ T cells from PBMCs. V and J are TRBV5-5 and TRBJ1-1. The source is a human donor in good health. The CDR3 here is CASSPDLNTEAFF. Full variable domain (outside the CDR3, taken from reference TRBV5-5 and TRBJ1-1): DAGVTQSPTHLIKTRGQQVTLRCSPISGHKSVSWYQQVLGQGPQFIFQYYEKEERGRGNFPDRFSARQFPNYSSELNVNALLLGDSALYLCASSPDLNTEAFFGQGTRLTVV.